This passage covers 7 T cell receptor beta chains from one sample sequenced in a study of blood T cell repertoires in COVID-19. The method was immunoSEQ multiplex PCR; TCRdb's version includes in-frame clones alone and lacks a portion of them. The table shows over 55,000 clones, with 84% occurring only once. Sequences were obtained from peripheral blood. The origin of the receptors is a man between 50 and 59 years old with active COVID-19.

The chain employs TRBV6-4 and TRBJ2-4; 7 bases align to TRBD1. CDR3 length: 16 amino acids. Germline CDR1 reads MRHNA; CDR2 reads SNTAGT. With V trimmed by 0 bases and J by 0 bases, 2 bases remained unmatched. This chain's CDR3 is CASSDSTGIAKNIQYF. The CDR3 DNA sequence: TGTGCCAGCAGTGACTCGACAGGGATAGCCAAAAACATTCAGTACTTC.

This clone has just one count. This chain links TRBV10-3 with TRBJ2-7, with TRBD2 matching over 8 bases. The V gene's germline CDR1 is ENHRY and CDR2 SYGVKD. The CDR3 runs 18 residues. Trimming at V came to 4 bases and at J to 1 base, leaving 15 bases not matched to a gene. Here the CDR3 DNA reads TGTGCCATCAGTGCGAGTTCCCCTAGCGGGTTGACTTCCTACGAGCAGTACTTC. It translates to CAISASSPSGLTSYEQYF.

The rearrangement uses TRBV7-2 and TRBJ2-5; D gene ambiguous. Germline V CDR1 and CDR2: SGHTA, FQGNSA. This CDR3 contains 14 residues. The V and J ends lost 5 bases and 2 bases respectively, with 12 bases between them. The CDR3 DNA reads TGTGCCAGCAGCCTCGGGTTGGCACAAGAGACCCAGTACTTC. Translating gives CASSLGLAQETQYF.

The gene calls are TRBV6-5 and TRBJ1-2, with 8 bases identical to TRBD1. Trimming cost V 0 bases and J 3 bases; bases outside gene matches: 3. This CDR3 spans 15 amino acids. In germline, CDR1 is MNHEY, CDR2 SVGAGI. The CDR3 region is CASSYSRQGHYGYTF. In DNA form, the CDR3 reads TGTGCCAGCAGTTACTCTAGACAGGGGCACTATGGCTACACCTTC.

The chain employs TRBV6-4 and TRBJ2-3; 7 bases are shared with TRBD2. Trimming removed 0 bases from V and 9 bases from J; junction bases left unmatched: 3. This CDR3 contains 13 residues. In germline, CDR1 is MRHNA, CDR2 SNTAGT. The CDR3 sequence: CASSDSNSGTQYF. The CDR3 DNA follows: TGTGCCAGCAGTGACTCGAATAGCGGGACGCAGTATTTT.

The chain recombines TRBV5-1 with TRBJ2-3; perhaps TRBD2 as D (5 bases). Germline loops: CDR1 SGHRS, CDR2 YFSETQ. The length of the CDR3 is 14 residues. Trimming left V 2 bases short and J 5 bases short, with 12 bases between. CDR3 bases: TGCGCCAGCAGCTTCGGGGAGTCAGGAGATACGCAGTATTTT. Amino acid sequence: CASSFGESGDTQYF. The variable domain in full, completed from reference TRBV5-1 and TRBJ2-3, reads KAGVTQTPRYLIKTRGQQVTLSCSPISGHRSVSWYQQTPGQGLQFLFEYFSETQRNKGNFPGRFSGRQFSNSRSEMNVSTLELGDSALYLCASSFGESGDTQYFGPGTRLTVL.

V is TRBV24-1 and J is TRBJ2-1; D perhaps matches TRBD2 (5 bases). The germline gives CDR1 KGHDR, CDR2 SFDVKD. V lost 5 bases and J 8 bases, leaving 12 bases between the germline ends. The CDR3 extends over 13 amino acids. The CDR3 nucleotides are TGTGCCACCAGTGCCGCCAACGGGGATGAGCAGTTCTTC. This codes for CATSAANGDEQFF.